One and the same sample provided the 26 T cell receptor beta chains below, sequenced in a study of blood T cell repertoires in COVID-19. Produced via immunoSEQ multiplex PCR; TCRdb's table is partial and in-frame only. In the table there are around 190,000 clones, about four fifths of which are singletons. Sequenced: peripheral blood. These receptors all stem from a woman in her 40s with COVID-19, enrolled during active disease.

The V gene is TRBV4-1, the J gene TRBJ2-1; 9 bases fit TRBD2. Losses at the gene ends were 1 base for V and 5 bases for J; bases not matched to a gene: 15. CDR1 and CDR2 from the germline V gene are MGHRA and YSYEKL. This CDR3 is 19 amino acids long. The CDR3 is CASSQVLASGDLHDNEQFF. CDR3 DNA: TGCGCCAGCAGCCAAGTCCTGGCTAGCGGGGACCTTCACGACAATGAGCAGTTCTTC.

The V and J genes are TRBV6-2 or TRBV6-3 and TRBJ2-5; D possibly corresponds to TRBD2 (5 bases). The CDR3 spans 16 residues. CDR1 is MNHEY, CDR2 SVGEGT, per germline. V was trimmed by 4 bases and J by 5 bases, leaving 20 bases between them. CDR3 protein: CASSFATSFFTETQYF. In DNA form, the CDR3 reads TGTGCCAGCAGTTTTGCAACTAGTTTCTTTACGGAGACCCAGTACTTC.

The table lists this clone with a count of one. The chain uses TRBV11-2 and TRBJ2-1; tentatively, D is TRBD2 (6 bases). This CDR3 is 15 amino acids long. V lost 1 base, J lost 4 bases, and 11 bases lay in between. The V gene's germline CDR1 is SGHAT and CDR2 FQNNGV. The CDR3 loop reads CASSLGGSGYNEQFF. In nucleotides, the CDR3 is TGTGCCAGCAGCTTAGGAGGGAGCGGGTACAATGAGCAGTTCTTC.

DNA of the CDR3: TGTGCCAGTAGTAGTATAGGGGGCCTTACTGAAGCTTTCTTT. Residues: CASSSIGGLTEAFF. The chain uses TRBV19 and TRBJ1-1, with 7 positions matching TRBD1. The CDR3 is 14 amino acids. V dropped 4 bases and J dropped 5; count of bases not matched to a gene: 7. CDR1 and CDR2 from the germline V gene are LNHDA and SQIVND (reference sequence).

As DNA, the CDR3 is TGTGCCAGCACTCGGACTAGCGGGAGTACCGGGGAGCTGTTTTTT. Translation: CASTRTSGSTGELFF. The chain joins TRBV6-5 to TRBJ2-2; 13 bases agree with TRBD2. The CDR3 consists of 15 residues. In germline, CDR1 is MNHEY, CDR2 SVGAGI. V gave up 7 bases and J gave up 5 bases; unmatched junction bases: 4.

V gene TRBV2 combines with J gene TRBJ1-3; no reliable D call. CDR1 and CDR2 from the germline V gene are SNHLY and FYNNEI. The CDR3 has 15 residues. The ends were cut back, 4 bases at V and 2 bases at J, with 12 bases in the middle. The CDR3 DNA is TGTGCCAGCAGTGGGAACTACCTAGCTGGAAACACCATATATTTT. Encoded protein: CASSGNYLAGNTIYF.

This rearrangement joins TRBV6-5 to TRBJ2-7; tentatively, D is TRBD1 (6 bases). The V gene's germline CDR1 is MNHEY and CDR2 SVGAGI. This CDR3 comprises 14 residues. V was shortened by 8 bases and J by 1 base, with 15 bases between the two germline ends. The CDR3 region has the DNA TGTGCCAGCGAACATACTCAGGGGTCCTACGAGCAGTACGTC. Translation: CASEHTQGSYEQYV.

The chain recombines TRBV2 with TRBJ1-3; D ambiguous. V lost 6 bases, J lost 0 bases, and 6 bases lay in between. The CDR3 has 13 residues. Germline assignment: CDR1 SNHLY and CDR2 FYNNEI. DNA of the CDR3: TGTGCCAGCAGCGGCGGCTCTGGAAACACCATATATTTT. Amino acids: CASSGGSGNTIYF.

The CDR3 sequence: CSVGEGTAVAQYF. The CDR3 DNA sequence: TGCAGCGTTGGTGAGGGGACAGCTGTCGCGCAGTATTTT. The genes are TRBV29-1 and TRBJ2-3, with 7 bases matching TRBD1. CDR1 SQVTM and CDR2 ANQGSEA come from the germline V gene. The CDR3 is 13 residues long. The J segment lost 10 bases and the V segment lost 4 bases, leaving 11 bases of the junction unmatched.

This chain connects TRBV10-3 to TRBJ1-2; 7 bases are shared with TRBD1. Germline loops: CDR1 ENHRY, CDR2 SYGVKD. This CDR3 region has 13 residues. Germline trimming cut 5 bases from V and 3 bases from J; bases unmatched to any gene: 3. CDR3 in DNA: TGTGCCATCAGTAAGCAGGGGGACTATGGCTACACCTTC. Translated, it gives CAISKQGDYGYTF.

The V call is TRBV6-2 or TRBV6-3, the J call TRBJ2-1; a possible D gene is TRBD2 (6 bases). The CDR3 has 17 amino acids. Germline CDR1 MNHEY, CDR2 SVGEGT. Trimming pared 1 base from V and 8 bases from J, leaving 21 bases between. DNA for the CDR3: TGTGCCAGCAGTTACTGGGGAACGGGAGCCCGGCGGTATGAGCAGTTCTTC. Protein product: CASSYWGTGARRYEQFF.

V and J are TRBV18 and TRBJ1-2; possibly TRBD1 for D (5 bases). CDR1 is KGHSH, CDR2 LQKENI, per germline. The V end was cut by 2 bases, the J end by 4 bases, with 11 bases between. The CDR3 loop spans 14 amino acids. CDR3 bases: TGTGCCAGCTCACCAGGGGCAGGTTTCTATGGCTACACCTTC. Its translation: CASSPGAGFYGYTF.

The rearrangement uses TRBV5-5 and TRBJ2-6, with 7 nucleotides matching TRBD1. Germline V gene data show CDR1 as SGHKS and CDR2 as YYEKEE (reference sequence). The CDR3 runs 18 residues. V gave up 3 bases and J gave up 0 bases; unmatched junction bases: 9. The CDR3 reads CASSSRDSAISGANVLTF. For the CDR3, the DNA is TGTGCCAGCAGCTCCCGGGACAGCGCTATCTCTGGGGCCAACGTCCTGACTTTC.

The CDR3 loop is CASSLNRGGEQFF. In DNA form, the CDR3 reads TGTGCCAGCAGCTTAAACCGCGGGGGTGAGCAGTTCTTC. The chain uses TRBV11-2 and TRBJ2-1; 7 bases are a match to TRBD2. V shed 2 bases and J 9 bases; nucleotides not matched to a gene: 4. Germline assignment: CDR1 SGHAT and CDR2 FQNNGV. The CDR3 has 13 amino acids.

The chain couples TRBV2 to TRBJ1-6; tentative D call: TRBD1 (5 bases). The CDR3 is 14 amino acids. The V and J ends lost 4 bases and 7 bases respectively, with 11 bases between them. CDR1 is SNHLY and CDR2 is FYNNEI in the germline V gene. CDR3 protein: CASSGQGRNSPLHF. The CDR3 nucleotides are TGTGCCAGCAGTGGGCAGGGAAGAAATTCACCCCTCCACTTT. Full variable domain (rest looked up from reference TRBV2 and TRBJ1-6): EPEVTQTPSHQVTQMGQEVILRCVPISNHLYFYWYRQILGQKVEFLVSFYNNEISEKSEIFDDQFSVERPDGSNFTLKIRSTKLEDSAMYFCASSGQGRNSPLHFGNGTRLTVT.

Note on this clone: Being one base from a much bigger clone, this may be a read error. V usage is TRBV2 and J usage is TRBJ2-1; TRBD2 aligns across 9 bases. Trimming took 5 bases from V and 0 from J; bases not matched to a gene: 2. Germline-derived CDR1 and CDR2 are SNHLY and FYNNEI. The CDR3 length is 15 residues. The CDR3 region has the DNA TGTGCCAGCAGTCAGACTAGCGGCTCCTACAATGAGCAGTTCTTC. Protein: CASSQTSGSYNEQFF. The full variable domain, with the rest looked up from reference TRBV2 and TRBJ2-1, is EPEVTQTPSHQVTQMGQEVILRCVPISNHLYFYWYRQILGQKVEFLVSFYNNEISEKSEIFDDQFSVERPDGSNFTLKIRSTKLEDSAMYFCASSQTSGSYNEQFFGPGTRLTVL.

The table lists this clone with a few counts. V and J are TRBV6-5 and TRBJ2-6, with D hard to call. Trimming cost V 2 bases and J 0 bases, with 5 bases left between them. The CDR3 length is 15 residues. CDR1 is MNHEY and CDR2 is SVGAGI in the germline V gene. The CDR3 spells CASSYEISGANVLTF. The CDR3 DNA sequence: TGTGCCAGCAGTTACGAGATCTCTGGGGCCAACGTCCTGACTTTC.

This clone was recorded a few times. The rearrangement uses TRBV5-1 and TRBJ1-1; no clear D gene. This CDR3 has 17 residues. V was clipped by 1 base and J by 0 bases, with 16 bases between them. In germline, CDR1 is SGHRS, CDR2 YFSETQ. The CDR3 region has the DNA TGCGCCAGCAGCTTGACGACAAGGATACACATGAACACTGAAGCTTTCTTT. Amino acids: CASSLTTRIHMNTEAFF.

The V gene is TRBV27, the J gene TRBJ2-1; 8 bases line up with TRBD1. There are 15 residues in the CDR3. Germline V lookup: CDR1 MNHEY, CDR2 SMNVEV (reference sequence). V was pared by 6 bases and J by 4 bases, with 8 bases of the junction left unmatched. CDR3 nucleotides: TGTGCCAGCAGCCCGGACAGGGTAGCTTACAATGAGCAGTTCTTC. Translating it yields CASSPDRVAYNEQFF.

V usage is TRBV4-1 and J usage is TRBJ1-3, with D possibly matching TRBD1 (5 bases). CDR1 is MGHRA and CDR2 is YSYEKL in the germline V gene. The CDR3 sequence is 16 residues long. The ends were cut back, 4 bases at V and 0 bases at J, with 13 bases in the middle. This chain's CDR3 is CASSLGAPSSGNTIYF. CDR3 DNA sequence: TGCGCCAGCAGCCTTGGGGCACCGAGCTCTGGAAACACCATATATTTT.

This chain links TRBV7-6 with TRBJ2-7; a weak D match, TRBD2 (6 bases). The V gene's germline CDR1 is SGHVS and CDR2 FNYEAQ. CDR3 length: 15 amino acids. Trimming left V 5 bases short and J 0 bases short, with 14 bases between. The CDR3 reads CASSPASAPSYEQYF. The DNA for the CDR3 is TGTGCCAGCAGCCCCGCTAGCGCACCCTCCTACGAGCAGTACTTC.

The chain links TRBV7-2 to TRBJ2-1; D possibly corresponds to TRBD2 (6 bases). The germline V gene encodes CDR1 SGHTA and CDR2 FQGNSA. The CDR3 is 15 residues long. V lost 1 base and J lost 4, with 11 bases in between. CDR3 coding DNA: TGTGCCAGCAGCTTAGGGGACGGGGGTTACAATGAGCAGTTCTTC. This translates into CASSLGDGGYNEQFF. The variable domain in full, completed from reference TRBV7-2 and TRBJ2-1, reads GAGVSQSPSNKVTEKGKDVELRCDPISGHTALYWYRQSLGQGLEFLIYFQGNSAPDKSGLPSDRFSAERTGGSVSTLTIQRTQQEDSAVYLCASSLGDGGYNEQFFGPGTRLTVL.

The CDR3 DNA follows: TGTGCCAGCAGCCGAAGACAGGGGCGAAGCGGGGAGCTGTTTTTT. Translated, it gives CASSRRQGRSGELFF. The rearrangement joins TRBV11-3 to TRBJ2-2; 8 positions agree with TRBD1. The CDR3 sequence is 15 residues long. V lost 5 bases to trimming and J lost 7 bases; unmatched junction nucleotides: 9. Germline V gene lookup returns CDR1 SGHNT and CDR2 YENEEA.

V and J are TRBV7-2 and TRBJ1-3; tentatively, D is TRBD1 (6 bases). Deletions cut 5 bases from V and 11 bases from J, with 22 bases between. The CDR3 loop spans 15 amino acids. Germline V CDR1 and CDR2: SGHTA, FQGNSA. This chain's CDR3 is CASSPFMTESGAIYF. DNA of the CDR3: TGTGCCAGCAGCCCATTTATGACCGAGTCAGGGGCCATATATTTT.

V and J are TRBV18 and TRBJ2-3; D not resolved. The germline gives CDR1 KGHSH, CDR2 LQKENI. This CDR3 is built from 12 residues. Trimming pared 3 bases from V and 6 bases from J, leaving 7 bases between. The CDR3 sequence is CASSPLSDTQYF. The CDR3 DNA reads TGTGCCAGCTCACCCCTTTCGGATACGCAGTATTTT.

The chain links TRBV27 to TRBJ1-5, with D possibly being TRBD1 (6 bases). The V gene lost 5 bases and the J gene lost 1 base, with 21 bases spanning the gap. The germline V gene encodes CDR1 MNHEY and CDR2 SMNVEV (reference sequence). This CDR3 is 18 amino acids long. The DNA of the CDR3 is TGTGCCAGCAGTCAGATCAATTCGGGGGGCGCGAGCAATCAGCCCCAGCATTTT. It codes for CASSQINSGGASNQPQHF.